These 4 T cell receptor beta chains originate from one sample sequenced in a study of T cell responses to AZD1222 COVID-19 vaccine. TCRdb's table, derived via immunoSEQ multiplex PCR, lists solely in-frame clones and lacks some. This table has 150,000 to 200,000 clones, around 92% appearing once. The source was peripheral blood, collected 28 days after the second AZD1222 dose. All receptors derive from an adult who received the AZD1222 COVID-19 vaccine.

The chain couples TRBV7-9 to TRBJ1-1; TRBD1 matches 7 bases. Germline values: CDR1 SEHNR, CDR2 FQNEAQ (reference sequence). The ends lost 3 bases at V and 1 base at J; junction bases unmatched: 8. The CDR3 extends over 16 amino acids. Here the CDR3 reads CASSFSQDRPNTEAFF. For the CDR3, the DNA is TGTGCCAGCAGCTTCAGTCAGGACAGGCCGAACACTGAAGCTTTCTTT.

The rearrangement joins TRBV5-1 to TRBJ2-5; a weak D match, TRBD2 (5 bases). V lost 0 bases, J lost 1 base, and 7 bases lay in between. The CDR3 is 14 residues long. Germline CDR1 reads SGHRS; CDR2 reads YFSETQ. This CDR3 reads CASSLAGFQETQYF. CDR3 nucleotides: TGCGCCAGCAGCTTGGCGGGGTTCCAAGAGACCCAGTACTTC.

CDR3 sequence: CASSRQGLNTEAFF. As DNA, the CDR3 is TGTGCCAGTAGCCGACAGGGCTTAAACACTGAAGCTTTCTTT. The chain joins TRBV19 to TRBJ1-1, with 7 bases identical to TRBD1. This CDR3 is 14 amino acids long. Germline V gene sequence: CDR1 LNHDA, CDR2 SQIVND (reference sequence). Unmatched junction bases numbered 6, after V lost 6 bases and J lost 2 bases.

This rearrangement joins TRBV4-2 to TRBJ2-7; 8 nucleotides align to TRBD1. After removal of 0 bases from V and 2 bases from J, the junction contained 3 bases not matched to a gene. Germline CDR1 LGHNA, CDR2 YNFKEQ. This CDR3 has 15 residues. The CDR3 sequence is CASSQDAGGAYEQYF. In DNA form, the CDR3 reads TGTGCCAGCAGCCAAGATGCAGGGGGCGCCTACGAGCAGTACTTC.